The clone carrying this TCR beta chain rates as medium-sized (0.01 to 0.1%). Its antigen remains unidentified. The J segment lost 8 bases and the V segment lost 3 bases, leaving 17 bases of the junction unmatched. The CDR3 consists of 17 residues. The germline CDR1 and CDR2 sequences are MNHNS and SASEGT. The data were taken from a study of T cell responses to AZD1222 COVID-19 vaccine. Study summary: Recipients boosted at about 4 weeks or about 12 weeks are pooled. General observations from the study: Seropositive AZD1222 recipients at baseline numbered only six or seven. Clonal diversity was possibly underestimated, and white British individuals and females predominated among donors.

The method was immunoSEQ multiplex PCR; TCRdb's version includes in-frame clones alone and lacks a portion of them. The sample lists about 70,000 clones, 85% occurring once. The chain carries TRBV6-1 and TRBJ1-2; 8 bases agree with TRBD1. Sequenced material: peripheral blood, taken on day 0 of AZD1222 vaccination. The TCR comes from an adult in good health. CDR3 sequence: CASSDELEWTGHRGYTF. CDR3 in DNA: TGTGCCAGCAGTGACGAGCTGGAGTGGACAGGGCATCGGGGCTACACCTTC.